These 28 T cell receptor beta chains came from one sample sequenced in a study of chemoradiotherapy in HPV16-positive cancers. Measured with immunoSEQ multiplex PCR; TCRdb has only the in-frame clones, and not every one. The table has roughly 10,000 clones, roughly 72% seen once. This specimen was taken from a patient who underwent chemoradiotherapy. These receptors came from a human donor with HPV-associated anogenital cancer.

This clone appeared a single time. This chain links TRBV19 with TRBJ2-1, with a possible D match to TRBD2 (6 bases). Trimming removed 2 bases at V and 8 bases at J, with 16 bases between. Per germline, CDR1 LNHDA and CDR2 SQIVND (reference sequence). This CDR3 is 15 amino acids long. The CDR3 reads CASSIRRRGFDEQFF. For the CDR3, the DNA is TGTGCCAGTAGTATACGTCGGCGGGGTTTTGATGAGCAGTTCTTC.

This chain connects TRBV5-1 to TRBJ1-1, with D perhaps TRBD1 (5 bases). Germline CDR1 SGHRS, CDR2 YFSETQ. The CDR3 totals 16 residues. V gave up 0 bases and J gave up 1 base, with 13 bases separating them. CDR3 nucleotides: TGCGCCAGCAGCTTGGCCACCAGGGTACGGAACACTGAAGCTTTCTTT. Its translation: CASSLATRVRNTEAFF.

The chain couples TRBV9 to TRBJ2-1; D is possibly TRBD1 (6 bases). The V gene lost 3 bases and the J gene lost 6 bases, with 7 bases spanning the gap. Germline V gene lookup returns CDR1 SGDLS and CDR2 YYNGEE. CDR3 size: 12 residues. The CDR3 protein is CASSEDSNEQFF. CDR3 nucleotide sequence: TGTGCCAGCAGCGAGGACAGCAATGAGCAGTTCTTC. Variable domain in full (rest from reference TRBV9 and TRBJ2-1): DSGVTQTPKHLITATGQRVTLRCSPRSGDLSVYWYQQSLDQGLQFLIQYYNGEERAKGNILERFSAQQFPDLHSELNLSSLELGDSALYFCASSEDSNEQFFGPGTRLTVL.

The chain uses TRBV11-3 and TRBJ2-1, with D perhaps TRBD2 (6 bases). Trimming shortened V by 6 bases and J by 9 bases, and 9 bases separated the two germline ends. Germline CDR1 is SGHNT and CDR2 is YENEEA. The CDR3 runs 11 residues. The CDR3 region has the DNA TGTGCCAGCAGGGGGACTCTTGAGCAGTTCTTC. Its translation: CASRGTLEQFF.

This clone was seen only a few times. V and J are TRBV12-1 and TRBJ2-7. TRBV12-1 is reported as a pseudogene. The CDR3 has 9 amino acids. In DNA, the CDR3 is TGTGCCAGCACCTACGAGCAGTACGTC. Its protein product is CASTYEQYV.

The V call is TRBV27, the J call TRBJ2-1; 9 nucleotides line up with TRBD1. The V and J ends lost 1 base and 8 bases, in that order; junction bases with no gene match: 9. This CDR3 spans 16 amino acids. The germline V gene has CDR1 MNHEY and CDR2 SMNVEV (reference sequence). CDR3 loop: CASSLYGTGYVDEQFF. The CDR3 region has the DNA TGTGCCAGCAGTTTATACGGGACAGGGTATGTGGATGAGCAGTTCTTC.

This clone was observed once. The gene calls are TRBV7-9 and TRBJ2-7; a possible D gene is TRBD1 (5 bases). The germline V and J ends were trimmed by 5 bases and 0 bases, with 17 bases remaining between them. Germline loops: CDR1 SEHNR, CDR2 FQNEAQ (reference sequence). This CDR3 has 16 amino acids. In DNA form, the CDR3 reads TGTGCCAGCAGCGAACAACGGACACTTAACTCCTACGAGCAGTACTTC. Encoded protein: CASSEQRTLNSYEQYF.

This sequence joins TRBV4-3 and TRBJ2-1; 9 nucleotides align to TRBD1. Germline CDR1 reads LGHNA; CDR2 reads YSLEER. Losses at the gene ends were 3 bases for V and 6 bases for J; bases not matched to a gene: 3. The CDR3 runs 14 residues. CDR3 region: CASSQGQGINEQFF. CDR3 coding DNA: TGCGCCAGCAGCCAGGGACAGGGTATCAATGAGCAGTTCTTC.

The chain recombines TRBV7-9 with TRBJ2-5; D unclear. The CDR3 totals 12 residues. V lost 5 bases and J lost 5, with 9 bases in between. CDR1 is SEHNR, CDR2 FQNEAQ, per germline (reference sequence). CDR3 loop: CASSLVGETQYF. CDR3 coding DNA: TGTGCCAGCAGCCTAGTGGGGGAGACCCAGTACTTC.

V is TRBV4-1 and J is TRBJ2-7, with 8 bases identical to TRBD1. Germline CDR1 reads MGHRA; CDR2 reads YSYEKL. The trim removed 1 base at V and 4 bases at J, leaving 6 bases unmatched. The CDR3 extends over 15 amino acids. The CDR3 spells CASSQAQGGSYEQYV. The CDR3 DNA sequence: TGCGCCAGCAGCCAAGCACAGGGGGGCAGTTACGAGCAGTACGTC.

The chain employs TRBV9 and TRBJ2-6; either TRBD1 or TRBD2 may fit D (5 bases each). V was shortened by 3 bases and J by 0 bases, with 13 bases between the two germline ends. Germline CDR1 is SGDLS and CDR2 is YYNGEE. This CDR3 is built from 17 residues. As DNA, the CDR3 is TGTGCCAGCAGCGCAACCGGGGCCCTCTCTGGGGCCAACGTCCTGACTTTC. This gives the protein CASSATGALSGANVLTF.

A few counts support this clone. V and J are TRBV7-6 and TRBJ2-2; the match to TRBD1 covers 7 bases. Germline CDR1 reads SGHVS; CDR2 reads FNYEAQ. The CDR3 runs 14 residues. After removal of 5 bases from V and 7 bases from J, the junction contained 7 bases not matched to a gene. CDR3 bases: TGTGCCAGCAGCCGATCAAGGGGGCTCGGGGAGCTGTTTTTT. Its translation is CASSRSRGLGELFF.

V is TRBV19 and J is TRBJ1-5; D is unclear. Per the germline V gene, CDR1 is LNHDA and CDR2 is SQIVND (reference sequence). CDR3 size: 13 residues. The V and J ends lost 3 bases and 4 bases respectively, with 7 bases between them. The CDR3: CASSIYLNQPQHF. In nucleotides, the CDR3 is TGTGCCAGTAGTATTTACTTGAATCAGCCCCAGCATTTT.

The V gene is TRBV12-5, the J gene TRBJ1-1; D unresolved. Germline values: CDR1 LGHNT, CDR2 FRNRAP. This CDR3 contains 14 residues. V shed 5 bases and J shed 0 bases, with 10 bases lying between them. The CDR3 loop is CASGLPGVNTEAFF. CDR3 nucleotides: TGTGCTAGTGGTCTCCCGGGTGTGAACACTGAAGCTTTCTTT. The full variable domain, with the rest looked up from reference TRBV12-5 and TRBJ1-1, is DARVTQTPRHKVTEMGQEVTMRCQPILGHNTVFWYRQTMMQGLELLAYFRNRAPLDDSGMPKDRFSAEMPDATLATLKIQPSEPRDSAVYFCASGLPGVNTEAFFGQGTRLTVV.

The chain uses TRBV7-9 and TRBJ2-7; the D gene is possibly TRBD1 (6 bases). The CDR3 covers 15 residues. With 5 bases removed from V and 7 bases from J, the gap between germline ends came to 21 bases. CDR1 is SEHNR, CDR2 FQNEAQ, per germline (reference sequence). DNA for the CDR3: TGTGCCAGCAGCGCGCGAGAAGCAGGGGTTTGGGAGCAGTACTTC. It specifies CASSAREAGVWEQYF.

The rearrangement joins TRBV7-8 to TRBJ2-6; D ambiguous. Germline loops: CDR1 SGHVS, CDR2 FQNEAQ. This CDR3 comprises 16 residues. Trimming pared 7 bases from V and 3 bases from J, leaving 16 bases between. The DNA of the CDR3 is TGTGCCAGCAACCCTCTTACGGGTTATGGGGCCAACGTCCTGACTTTC. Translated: CASNPLTGYGANVLTF.

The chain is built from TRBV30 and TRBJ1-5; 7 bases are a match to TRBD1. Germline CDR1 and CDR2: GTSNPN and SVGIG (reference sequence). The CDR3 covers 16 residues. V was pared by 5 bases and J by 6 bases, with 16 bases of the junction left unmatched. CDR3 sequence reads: CAWGSRGKGAGQPQHF. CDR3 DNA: TGTGCCTGGGGCTCCCGGGGTAAGGGGGCGGGTCAGCCCCAGCATTTT.

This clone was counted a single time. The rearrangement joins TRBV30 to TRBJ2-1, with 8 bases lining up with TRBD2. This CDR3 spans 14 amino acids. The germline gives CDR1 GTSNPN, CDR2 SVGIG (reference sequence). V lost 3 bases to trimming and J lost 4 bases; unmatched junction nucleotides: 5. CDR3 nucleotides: TGTGCCTGGAGCCGTCGGGGGGGTTACAATGAGCAGTTCTTC. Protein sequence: CAWSRRGGYNEQFF.

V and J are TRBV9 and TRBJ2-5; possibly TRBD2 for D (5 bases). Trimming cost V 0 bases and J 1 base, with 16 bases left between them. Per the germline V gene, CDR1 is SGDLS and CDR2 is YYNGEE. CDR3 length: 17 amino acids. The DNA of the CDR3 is TGTGCCAGCAGCGTAGCTGGGGAAGCGGCTTTCCAAGAGACCCAGTACTTC. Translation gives CASSVAGEAAFQETQYF.

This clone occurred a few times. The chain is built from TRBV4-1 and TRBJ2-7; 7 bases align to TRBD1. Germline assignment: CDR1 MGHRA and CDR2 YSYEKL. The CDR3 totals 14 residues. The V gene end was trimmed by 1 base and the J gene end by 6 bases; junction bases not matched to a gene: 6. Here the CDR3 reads CASSQVAGGPEQYV. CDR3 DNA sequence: TGCGCCAGCAGCCAAGTGGCAGGGGGTCCCGAGCAGTACGTC.

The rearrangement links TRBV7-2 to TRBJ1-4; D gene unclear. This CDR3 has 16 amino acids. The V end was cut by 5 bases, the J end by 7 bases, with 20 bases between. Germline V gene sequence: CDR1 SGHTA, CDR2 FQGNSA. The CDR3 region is CASSPRTVRGSEKLFF. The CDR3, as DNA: TGTGCCAGCAGCCCTAGAACCGTCCGAGGCAGTGAAAAACTGTTTTTT.

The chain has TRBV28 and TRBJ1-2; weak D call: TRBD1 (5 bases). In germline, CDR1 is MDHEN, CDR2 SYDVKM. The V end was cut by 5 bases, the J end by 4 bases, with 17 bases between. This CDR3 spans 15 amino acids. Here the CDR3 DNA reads TGTGCCAGCAGTCGCCCCGGGGCAGGGATCTATGGCTACACCTTC. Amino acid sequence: CASSRPGAGIYGYTF.

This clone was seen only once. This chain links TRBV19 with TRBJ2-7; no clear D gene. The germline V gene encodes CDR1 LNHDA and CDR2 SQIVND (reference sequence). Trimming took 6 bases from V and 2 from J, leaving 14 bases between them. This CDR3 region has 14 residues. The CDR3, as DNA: TGTGCCAGTAGCCGGACGGGTTTGCCCTACGAGCAGTACTTC. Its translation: CASSRTGLPYEQYF.

In DNA, the CDR3 is TGTGCCAGCAGAGGGTTAAATCTACCCCTCCACTTT. Its translation is CASRGLNLPLHF. The rearrangement joins TRBV27 to TRBJ1-6; D gene uncertain. The CDR3 runs to 12 residues. The germline V gene has CDR1 MNHEY and CDR2 SMNVEV (reference sequence). V was cut by 6 bases and J by 12 bases, with 12 bases left in between.

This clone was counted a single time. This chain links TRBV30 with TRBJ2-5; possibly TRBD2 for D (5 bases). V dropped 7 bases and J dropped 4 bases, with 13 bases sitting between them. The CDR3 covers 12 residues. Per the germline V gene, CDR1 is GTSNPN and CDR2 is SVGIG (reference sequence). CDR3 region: CASDGGRETQYF. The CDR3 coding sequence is TGTGCCTCAGACGGAGGCCGAGAGACCCAGTACTTC.

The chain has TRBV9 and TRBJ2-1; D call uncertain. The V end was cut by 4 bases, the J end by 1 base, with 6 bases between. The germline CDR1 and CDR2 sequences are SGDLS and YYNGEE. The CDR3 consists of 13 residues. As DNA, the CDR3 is TGTGCCAGCAGCCCCCCGTCCTACAATGAGCAGTTCTTC. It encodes CASSPPSYNEQFF.

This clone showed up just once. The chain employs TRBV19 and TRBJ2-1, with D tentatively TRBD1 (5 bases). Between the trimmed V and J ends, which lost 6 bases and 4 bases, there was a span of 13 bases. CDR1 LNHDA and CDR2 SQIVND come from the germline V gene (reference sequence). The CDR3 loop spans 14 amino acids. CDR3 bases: TGTGCCAGTAGCCCTACCGACAGTTACAATGAGCAGTTCTTC. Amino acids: CASSPTDSYNEQFF.

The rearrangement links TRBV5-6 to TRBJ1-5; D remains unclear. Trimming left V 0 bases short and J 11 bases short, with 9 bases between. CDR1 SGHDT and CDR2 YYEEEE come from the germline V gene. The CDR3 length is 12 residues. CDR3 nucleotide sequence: TGTGCCAGCAGCTTGGGTGGGTCAGCCCAGCATTTT. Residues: CASSLGGSAQHF.